This TCR beta chain was observed in a study of blood T cells in healthy people across ages. Study-wide results and limits: The percentage of naive T cells correlated strongly with TCR beta diversity. The authors considered diversity estimates from one million T cells to be underestimates. TCR beta diversity, measured per million T cells, fell in a roughly linear way with age.

A second about 7 to 12 cycle PCR used barcoded and J-beta primers. Each CDR3 protein is one row after TCRdb ran MiXCR on the 5' RACE reads. Among roughly 500,000 distinct CDR3 sequences listed, 27% were seen once. CDR1 and CDR2 from the germline V gene are SGHRS and YFSETQ. The CDR3 extends over 13 amino acids. With regard to this clonotype: Its cognate antigen is unknown. At one end, the junction sequence differs from germline, possibly due to a read error.

This sequence originates from a woman in her 70s in good health. The sequencing sample was made of blood. V gene TRBV5-1 combines with J gene TRBJ1-4; 7 nucleotides line up with TRBD1. CDR3 sequence (DNA): TGCTCCAGCAGCGTGACAGGGTTGGGTGGACTGTTTTTT. This encodes CSSSVTGLGGLFF. The full variable domain, its missing parts supplied by reference TRBV5-1 and TRBJ1-4, is KAGVTQTPRYLIKTRGQQVTLSCSPISGHRSVSWYQQTPGQGLQFLFEYFSETQRNKGNFPGRFSGRQFSNSRSEMNVSTLELGDSALYLCSSSVTGLGGLFFGSGTQLSVL.